This T cell receptor (beta chain) was sequenced in a study of blood T cell repertoires in COVID-19. Overall study: Samples of COVID-19 (acute and convalescent) were obtained from the United States, Italy and Spain. PBMCs, B-cell-depleted T cells, or T cells were the source of the cDNA or gDNA that made up the material.

Original analysis: Estimation of nucleated cell counts relied on the amplification of reference gene primers. Profiling relied on immunoSEQ multiplex PCR, and the TCRdb table lists in-frame clones only, not all of them. That table is the source of V, J and clone size, and D and trimming were worked out from the DNA. The profile covers about 35,000 clones, with approximately 78% appearing a single time and less than 50% taken by the ten largest. The source material was peripheral blood. This sequence was found in a human donor in a cohort sampled during active or convalescent COVID-19. The donor label of this sample is uncertain.

CDR3 nucleotides: TGTGCCAGCAGCCCGACCCGACAGGGGGCTTTGAGAGAGACCCAGTACTTC. Its protein is CASSPTRQGALRETQYF. This chain joins TRBV3-1 (or the pseudogene TRBV3-2) and TRBJ2-5; 10 nucleotides agree with TRBD1. CDR1 LGHDT and CDR2 YNNKEL come from the germline V gene (reference sequence). The CDR3 is 17 amino acids. Losses at the gene ends were 4 bases for V and 4 bases for J; bases not matched to a gene: 12.